This T cell receptor beta chain was recorded in a study of T cell responses to AZD1222 COVID-19 vaccine. Findings and caveats of the study: Following two doses of AZD1222, Spike-specific TCR breadth and depth rose. Spike was spanned by vaccine-associated CD4 TCRs, with dominance at 160-218 and 743-854.

The CDR3 sequence is 15 residues long. Per the germline V gene, CDR1 is MNHEY and CDR2 is SVGAGI. V lost 7 bases and J lost 6; bases outside the gene matches: 9. The repertoire was sequenced with immunoSEQ multiplex PCR; TCRdb's copy has only in-frame clones and lacks some. The sample comprises about 120,000 clones, roughly 90% of which are singletons, and roughly 7% rests with the top ten. For this clone: Its antigen is still unknown.

The specimen comprised peripheral blood, sampled 28 days after the second AZD1222 dose. The receptor was derived from an adult who received the AZD1222 COVID-19 vaccine. The chain carries TRBV6-5 and TRBJ1-2, with 12 bases fitting TRBD1. The chain's CDR3 is CASTSPGQGANGYTF. DNA for the CDR3: TGTGCCAGCACGAGCCCGGGACAGGGGGCCAATGGCTACACCTTC.